The rows below give T cell receptor beta chains drawn from one sample of a study of PD-1 blockade in classical Hodgkin lymphoma. Using immunoSEQ multiplex PCR, the repertoire was profiled, and TCRdb retains in-frame clones only, with some absent. Here the sample spans more than 15,000 clones, about nine tenths being singletons. The material sequenced was CD4+ T cells from blood. These receptors came from a human donor with classical Hodgkin lymphoma. The CDR3 runs from the conserved cysteine through the conserved F or W. The D gene is left open where the match is weak. Clone size appears in some rows only: once, few, many, or a class for an expanded clone.

V gene: TRBV14
D gene: NA
clone size: NA
CDR3 length: 15
J gene: TRBJ2-5
CDR3 DNA: TGTGCCAGCAGCATATTCAGGGGGGTCCAAGAGACCCAGTACTTC
CDR3 protein: CASSIFRGVQETQYF

V gene: TRBV10-1
D gene: TRBD2
clone size: NA
CDR3 length: 13
J gene: TRBJ2-5
CDR3 DNA: TGCGCCAGCAGACTAGCGGGAGGTGAGACCCAGTACTTC
CDR3 protein: CASRLAGGETQYF

V gene: TRBV18
D gene: TRBD2
clone size: NA
CDR3 length: 15
J gene: TRBJ2-3
CDR3 DNA: TGTGCCAGCTCACCAAGGACTAGCGGCACAGATACGCAGTATTTT
CDR3 protein: CASSPRTSGTDTQYF

V gene: TRBV2
D gene: NA
clone size: NA
CDR3 length: 12
J gene: TRBJ1-1
CDR3 DNA: TGTGCCAGCAGTCAGGGGAAGGGTGAAGCTTTCTTT
CDR3 protein: CASSQGKGEAFF

V gene: TRBV19
D gene: NA
clone size: NA
CDR3 length: 15
J gene: TRBJ2-7
CDR3 DNA: TGTGCCAGTAGTATAGCTGGGTCGGGAGCGGGCGAGCAGTACTTC
CDR3 protein: CASSIAGSGAGEQYF

V gene: TRBV28
D gene: NA
clone size: NA
CDR3 length: 14
J gene: TRBJ1-2
CDR3 DNA: TGTGCCAGCAGTTTACTTCCGGGTAACTATGGCTACACCTTC
CDR3 protein: CASSLLPGNYGYTF

V gene: TRBV30
D gene: NA
clone size: NA
CDR3 length: 11
J gene: TRBJ2-7
CDR3 DNA: TGTGCCTGGAGTGTACCCCACGAGCAGTACTTC
CDR3 protein: CAWSVPHEQYF

V gene: TRBV6-4
D gene: TRBD1
clone size: once
CDR3 length: 19
J gene: TRBJ1-3
CDR3 DNA: TGTGCCAGCAGTGACTCTGGACAGGGCCACCCGCCCTCTGGAAACACCATATATTTT
CDR3 protein: CASSDSGQGHPPSGNTIYF

V gene: TRBV7-9
D gene: TRBD1
clone size: NA
CDR3 length: 13
J gene: TRBJ1-1
CDR3 DNA: TGTGCCAGCAGCACGCAGGGGGCGGGACAAGCTTTCTTT
CDR3 protein: CASSTQGAGQAFF

V gene: TRBV27
D gene: NA
clone size: NA
CDR3 length: 14
J gene: TRBJ2-6
CDR3 DNA: TGTGCCAGCAGAACAGCCTCTGGGGCCAACGTCCTGACTTTC
CDR3 protein: CASRTASGANVLTF

V gene: TRBV25-1
D gene: TRBD2
clone size: NA
CDR3 length: 15
J gene: TRBJ2-1
CDR3 DNA: TGTGCCAGCACCCCTCCGAGCGGGGGTTACAATGAGCAGTTCTTC
CDR3 protein: CASTPPSGGYNEQFF

V gene: TRBV7-2
D gene: NA
clone size: NA
CDR3 length: 15
J gene: TRBJ1-2
CDR3 DNA: TGTGCCAGCAGAACTAAGGTGGCGGGGGCGCAGGGCTACACCTTC
CDR3 protein: CASRTKVAGAQGYTF

V gene: TRBV7-9
D gene: NA
clone size: NA
CDR3 length: 14
J gene: TRBJ2-5
CDR3 DNA: TGTGCCAGCAGCTTAGGACAGGTCCAAGAGACCCAGTACTTC
CDR3 protein: CASSLGQVQETQYF

V gene: TRBV5-4
D gene: TRBD2
clone size: NA
CDR3 length: 14
J gene: TRBJ2-7
CDR3 DNA: TGTGCCAGCAGCACGTCTAGCGGGAGCGAGGAGCAGTACTTC
CDR3 protein: CASSTSSGSEEQYF

V gene: TRBV4-2
D gene: TRBD1
clone size: NA
CDR3 length: 13
J gene: TRBJ1-1
CDR3 DNA: TGTGCCAGCAGCCAAGAGACAGGGGGCAAAGCTTTCTTT
CDR3 protein: CASSQETGGKAFF

V gene: TRBV10-2
D gene: NA
clone size: NA
CDR3 length: 14
J gene: TRBJ2-7
CDR3 DNA: TGCGCCAGCCAGTTGGCGGTTAGCTCCTACGAGCAGTACTTC
CDR3 protein: CASQLAVSSYEQYF

V gene: TRBV19
D gene: NA
clone size: NA
CDR3 length: 18
J gene: TRBJ2-1
CDR3 DNA: TGTGCCAGTAGTAGCGCGAGGGAGCCCTCTCCTTTCGCCAATGAGCAGTTCTTC
CDR3 protein: CASSSAREPSPFANEQFF

V gene: TRBV30
D gene: NA
clone size: NA
CDR3 length: 14
J gene: TRBJ1-3
CDR3 DNA: TGTGCCTGGAGTTATGGTCTCTCTGGAAACACCATATATTTT
CDR3 protein: CAWSYGLSGNTIYF